These 26 T cell receptor beta chains came from one sample sequenced in a study of cytomegalovirus exposure and HLA in healthy donors. The PCR had 60 Vbeta and 13 Jbeta primers. Using immunoSEQ multiplex PCR, the repertoire was profiled, and TCRdb retains in-frame clones only, with some absent. The sample records 100,000 to 150,000 clones, approximately 87% being singletons. Specimen: PBMCs. These receptors were taken from a woman under 40 in good health and CMV-seronegative.

The CDR3 nucleotides are TGTGCCAGCAGTGCACCTCTCATACGACATGGTTCCAAAAACATTCAGTACTTC. It translates to CASSAPLIRHGSKNIQYF. The chain couples TRBV28 to TRBJ2-4, with D unclear. Trimming removed 5 bases from V and 2 bases from J, with 22 bases in between. The V gene's germline CDR1 is MDHEN and CDR2 SYDVKM. The CDR3 consists of 18 residues. Based on the CDR3 plus reference TRBV28 and TRBJ2-4, the full variable domain is DVKVTQSSRYLVKRTGEKVFLECVQDMDHENMFWYRQDPGLGLRLIYFSYDVKMKEKGDIPEGYSVSREKKERFSLILESASTNQTSMYLCASSAPLIRHGSKNIQYFGAGTRLSVL.

The chain recombines TRBV5-1 with TRBJ1-1; D remains unclear. The CDR3 extends over 17 amino acids. The germline gives CDR1 SGHRS, CDR2 YFSETQ. The V end was cut by 0 bases, the J end by 3 bases, with 18 bases between. The CDR3: CASSLVYRSSLDTEAFF. In DNA, the CDR3 is TGCGCCAGCAGCTTGGTGTACAGAAGTTCATTGGACACTGAAGCTTTCTTT.

The chain uses TRBV4-1 and TRBJ1-6, with D possibly matching TRBD1 (5 bases). Per germline, CDR1 MGHRA and CDR2 YSYEKL. CDR3 length: 21 amino acids. The ends were cut back, 5 bases at V and 0 bases at J, with 26 bases in the middle. Here the CDR3 DNA reads TGCGCCAGCAGCAAAGCGGGGGGTTTCACCCCATATGGCTCCTATAATTCACCCCTCCACTTT. It specifies CASSKAGGFTPYGSYNSPLHF.

This chain connects TRBV7-9 to TRBJ1-1; D is unclear. Trimming took 5 bases from V and 0 from J, leaving 19 bases between them. CDR3 length equals 17 residues. CDR1 SEHNR and CDR2 FQNEAQ come from the germline V gene (reference sequence). The CDR3 spells CASSRLRGPEMNTEAFF. The CDR3 DNA reads as TGTGCCAGCAGCCGACTTAGAGGCCCAGAAATGAACACTGAAGCTTTCTTT.

CDR3 region: CASSQGPGTGYEQYF. The CDR3 DNA reads TGCGCCAGCAGCCAAGGCCCCGGGACAGGCTACGAGCAGTACTTC. The chain has TRBV4-1 and TRBJ2-7; 8 nucleotides line up with TRBD1. CDR1 is MGHRA, CDR2 YSYEKL, per germline. The CDR3 length is 15 residues. The ends lost 1 base at V and 3 bases at J; junction bases unmatched: 5.

This clone was recorded only once. The chain recombines TRBV4-1 with TRBJ1-5, with D perhaps matching TRBD1 (5 bases). Germline assignment: CDR1 MGHRA and CDR2 YSYEKL. V dropped 0 bases and J dropped 7 bases, with 13 bases sitting between them. The CDR3 is 15 amino acids. This CDR3 reads CASSQEGREGQPQHF. The CDR3, as DNA: TGCGCCAGCAGCCAAGAGGGCAGGGAGGGCCAGCCCCAGCATTTT.

This chain uses TRBV7-8 with TRBJ2-7; a possible D gene is TRBD1 (7 bases). The germline V and J ends were trimmed by 2 bases and 0 bases, with 11 bases remaining between them. This CDR3 has 15 amino acids. The V gene's germline CDR1 is SGHVS and CDR2 FQNEAQ. DNA for the CDR3: TGTGCCAGCAGCTTATCAGGGGGGCCCTCCTACGAGCAGTACTTC. Encoded protein: CASSLSGGPSYEQYF.

This chain joins TRBV5-1 and TRBJ2-3, with TRBD2 identical over 12 bases. V shed 0 bases, J shed 4 bases, and the junction held 6 bases outside the gene matches. Germline-derived CDR1 and CDR2 are SGHRS and YFSETQ. This CDR3 comprises 17 residues. In nucleotides, the CDR3 is TGCGCCAGCAGCTTGGGGTGGACTAGCGGGACGGCAGATACGCAGTATTTT. This sequence encodes CASSLGWTSGTADTQYF.

CDR3 protein: CASRIGVNTEAFF. CDR3 in DNA: TGTGCCAGCAGAATAGGAGTTAACACTGAAGCTTTCTTT. This rearrangement joins TRBV7-8 to TRBJ1-1; D remains ambiguous. With 6 bases removed from V and 2 bases from J, the gap between germline ends came to 10 bases. From germline, CDR1 is SGHVS and CDR2 FQNEAQ. This CDR3 contains 13 residues. Variable domain in full (rest from reference TRBV7-8 and TRBJ1-1): GAGVSQSPRYKVAKRGQDVALRCDPISGHVSLFWYQQALGQGPEFLTYFQNEAQLDKSGLPSDRFFAERPEGSVSTLKIQRTQQEDSAVYLCASRIGVNTEAFFGQGTRLTVV.

In its sample, this clone was seen once. The chain combines TRBV27 with TRBJ2-5; a possible D gene is TRBD2 (6 bases). The V end lost 2 bases, the J end lost 11 bases, and 18 bases lay between the germline ends. Germline assignment: CDR1 MNHEY and CDR2 SMNVEV (reference sequence). This CDR3 spans 14 amino acids. For the CDR3, the DNA is TGTGCCAGCAGTTTACAGGCTCTCTCGGGGGAGCAGTACTTC. This gives the protein CASSLQALSGEQYF.

Here the CDR3 DNA reads TGCGCCAGCAGTGAGAAGGACAGGGGCAACACTGAAGCTTTCTTT. Amino acid sequence: CASSEKDRGNTEAFF. The chain carries TRBV10-1 and TRBJ1-1; the match to TRBD1 covers 9 bases. Trimming removed 2 bases from V and 2 bases from J; junction bases left unmatched: 3. The CDR3 consists of 15 residues. Germline CDR1 WNHNN, CDR2 SYGVQD (reference sequence).

V and J are TRBV5-1 and TRBJ2-3, with 8 bases that match TRBD2. Germline V gene data show CDR1 as SGHRS and CDR2 as YFSETQ. J was trimmed by 4 bases and V by 0 bases; bases with no gene match: 4. This CDR3 has 15 residues. CDR3 sequence reads: CASSLAGGGSDTQYF. The CDR3 DNA reads TGCGCCAGCAGCTTGGCCGGGGGGGGATCAGATACGCAGTATTTT.

J is TRBJ2-7 and V is TRBV27; 12 bases are shared with TRBD2. The V and J ends lost 4 bases and 7 bases, in that order; junction bases with no gene match: 11. Germline V gives CDR1 MNHEY, CDR2 SMNVEV (reference sequence). CDR3 length: 16 amino acids. The CDR3 DNA follows: TGTGCCAGCAGTTGGCTTGGGACTAGCGGGCCCTTAGAGCAGTACTTC. Protein: CASSWLGTSGPLEQYF.

This clone was observed a handful of times. The chain uses TRBV19 and TRBJ1-1, with D perhaps matching TRBD1 (6 bases). The CDR3 length is 12 residues. Germline CDR1 reads LNHDA; CDR2 reads SQIVND (reference sequence). V was cut by 6 bases and J by 2 bases, with 7 bases left in between. CDR3 residues: CASRTGNTEAFF. In DNA form, the CDR3 reads TGTGCCAGTAGGACAGGCAACACTGAAGCTTTCTTT. The full variable domain, with the rest looked up from reference TRBV19 and TRBJ1-1, is DGGITQSPKYLFRKEGQNVTLSCEQNLNHDAMYWYRQDPGQGLRLIYYSQIVNDFQKGDIAEGYSVSREKKESFPLTVTSAQKNPTAFYLCASRTGNTEAFFGQGTRLTVV.

The V call is TRBV5-4, the J call TRBJ1-5; 8 nucleotides align to TRBD1. The length of the CDR3 is 15 residues. V gave up 4 bases and J gave up 2 bases; unmatched junction bases: 5. Germline-derived CDR1 and CDR2 are SGHNT and YYREEE (reference sequence). The DNA of the CDR3 is TGTGCCAGCAGCCGAGACAGGGGCGGCAATCAGCCCCAGCATTTT. Translated, it gives CASSRDRGGNQPQHF.

The V and J genes are TRBV5-6 and TRBJ2-5; 9 nucleotides agree with TRBD2. The CDR3 contains 17 residues. V lost 0 bases, J lost 7 bases, and 13 bases stayed unmatched. Per the germline V gene, CDR1 is SGHDT and CDR2 is YYEEEE. The CDR3, as DNA: TGTGCCAGCAGCTTGGGGATAGCGGGAGACCGGTCTGGGACCCAGTACTTC. The encoded protein is CASSLGIAGDRSGTQYF.

This chain uses TRBV7-9 with TRBJ2-1; 8 bases fit TRBD2. Germline lookup yields CDR1 SEHNR and CDR2 FQNEAQ (reference sequence). With 3 bases clipped from V and 1 base from J, the junction kept 8 bases outside the gene matches. There are 17 residues in the CDR3. In DNA, the CDR3 is TGTGCCAGCAGCTTTCGGCGGGGGGATGTTTCCTACAATGAGCAGTTCTTC. Its protein product is CASSFRRGDVSYNEQFF.

The chain employs TRBV7-9 and TRBJ1-2; D perhaps matches TRBD1 (6 bases). This CDR3 spans 15 amino acids. The germline CDR1 and CDR2 sequences are SEHNR and FQNEAQ (reference sequence). V was trimmed by 4 bases and J by 7 bases, leaving 19 bases between them. CDR3 sequence reads: CASSSYAGESGGYTF. CDR3 DNA: TGTGCCAGCAGCTCGTATGCAGGGGAGTCAGGTGGCTACACCTTC.

V usage is TRBV10-3 and J usage is TRBJ2-5; D perhaps matches TRBD2 (6 bases). V lost 6 bases to trimming and J lost 2 bases, with 10 bases between them. The CDR3 is 13 residues long. Germline assignment: CDR1 ENHRY and CDR2 SYGVKD. CDR3 residues: CAIRRDGQETQYF. The DNA for the CDR3 is TGTGCCATCAGGCGGGACGGACAAGAGACCCAGTACTTC.

This chain connects TRBV7-8 to TRBJ2-5, with 9 nucleotides matching TRBD1. The DNA matches TRBJ2-7 better at its end, which makes the J call doubtful. Germline CDR1 reads SGHVS; CDR2 reads FQNEAQ. This CDR3 spans 15 amino acids. CDR3 loop: CASSLLGQGGYEQYF. The CDR3 nucleotides are TGTGCCAGCAGCTTACTGGGACAGGGTGGTTACGAGCAGTACTTC.

This chain connects TRBV30 to TRBJ1-2; D is unresolved. V lost 1 base and J 4 bases, leaving 10 bases between the germline ends. This CDR3 contains 13 residues. Germline V gene sequence: CDR1 GTSNPN, CDR2 SVGIG (reference sequence). The CDR3 DNA reads as TGTGCCTGGAGTGCCTACAGCACCTATGGCTACACCTTC. Translated, it gives CAWSAYSTYGYTF.

The chain employs TRBV7-2 and TRBJ2-7, with 9 bases fitting TRBD1. The length of the CDR3 is 14 residues. V lost 1 base and J lost 2; bases outside the gene matches: 0. Germline CDR1 SGHTA, CDR2 FQGNSA. The CDR3 DNA reads TGTGCCAGCAGCTTAGGGACAGGGGCCTACGAGCAGTACTTC. This codes for CASSLGTGAYEQYF. Full variable domain (missing parts from reference TRBV7-2 and TRBJ2-7): GAGVSQSPSNKVTEKGKDVELRCDPISGHTALYWYRQSLGQGLEFLIYFQGNSAPDKSGLPSDRFSAERTGGSVSTLTIQRTQQEDSAVYLCASSLGTGAYEQYFGPGTRLTVT.

Concerning this clone: An end of the junction does not agree with germline; a read error may underlie this. The rearrangement joins TRBV28 to TRBJ1-2; D is ambiguous. Germline CDR1 and CDR2: MDHEN and SYDVKM. This CDR3 is built from 12 residues. CDR3 sequence reads: CASSLNPAVIRF. CDR3 coding DNA: TGTGCCAGCAGTTTAAATCCCGCGGTCATTCGATTC.

V gene TRBV4-1 combines with J gene TRBJ1-6, with TRBD1 identical over 7 bases. There are 18 residues in the CDR3. With V trimmed by 0 bases and J by 6 bases, 11 bases remained unmatched. In germline, CDR1 is MGHRA, CDR2 YSYEKL. Written as DNA, the CDR3 is TGCGCCAGCAGCCAAGAAGGGGGCAACAGGAGGCGTAATTCACCCCTCCACTTT. Residues: CASSQEGGNRRRNSPLHF.

The CDR3 sequence: CASSQNSNQETQYF. In DNA, the CDR3 is TGTGCCAGCAGTCAAAACAGTAATCAAGAGACCCAGTACTTC. The chain links TRBV27 to TRBJ2-5; D is uncertain. Germline V gene lookup returns CDR1 MNHEY and CDR2 SMNVEV (reference sequence). V was cut by 5 bases and J by 2 bases, with 12 bases left in between. The CDR3 is 14 amino acids.

The chain couples TRBV28 to TRBJ2-7; D remains ambiguous. Germline V gives CDR1 MDHEN, CDR2 SYDVKM. The V gene lost 3 bases and the J gene lost 2 bases, with 11 bases spanning the gap. This CDR3 has 14 residues. The CDR3 coding sequence is TGTGCCAGCAGTTTTCAGATCGCTCCCTACGAGCAGTACTTC. Encoded protein: CASSFQIAPYEQYF.